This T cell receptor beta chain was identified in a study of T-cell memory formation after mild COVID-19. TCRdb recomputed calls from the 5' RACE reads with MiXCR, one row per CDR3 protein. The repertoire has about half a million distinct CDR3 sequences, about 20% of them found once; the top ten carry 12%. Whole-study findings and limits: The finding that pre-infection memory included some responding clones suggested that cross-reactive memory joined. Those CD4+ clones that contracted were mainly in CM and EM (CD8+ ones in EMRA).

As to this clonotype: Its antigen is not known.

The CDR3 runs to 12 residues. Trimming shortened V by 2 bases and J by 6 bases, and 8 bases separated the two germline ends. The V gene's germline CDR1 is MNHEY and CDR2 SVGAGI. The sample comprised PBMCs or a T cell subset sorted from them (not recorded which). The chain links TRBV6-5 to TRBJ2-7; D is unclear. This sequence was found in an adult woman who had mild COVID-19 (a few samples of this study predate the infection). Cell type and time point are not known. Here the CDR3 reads CASSYPSGEQYF. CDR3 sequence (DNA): TGTGCCAGCAGTTACCCGTCTGGCGAGCAGTACTTC.